The 21 T cell receptor beta chains below all came from one sample that was sequenced in a study of blood T cells in healthy people across ages. A second roughly 6 to 12 cycle PCR used barcoded and J-beta primers. TCRdb analysed the 5' RACE reads with MiXCR anew, one entry per CDR3 protein. The sample consists of around 1,500,000 distinct CDR3 sequences, approximately 30% of them appearing once. Source material: blood. All receptors come from a woman aged 25-40 years in good health.

There are a few counts of this clonotype. This rearrangement joins TRBV6-6 to TRBJ2-1; TRBD1 is a possible D gene (6 bases). The CDR3 consists of 15 residues. Germline V CDR1 and CDR2: MNHNY, SVGAGI (reference sequence). V was pared by 7 bases and J by 7 bases, with 20 bases between. In DNA form, the CDR3 reads TGTGCCAGCACGCTCAACCGACAGGCTTCGAATGAGCAGTTCTTC. It translates to CASTLNRQASNEQFF.

This clonotype was seen at least ten times. The V and J genes are TRBV29-1 and TRBJ2-3; TRBD2 matches at 7 bases. Germline lookup yields CDR1 SQVTM and CDR2 ANQGSEA. V shed 2 bases and J 6 bases; nucleotides not matched to a gene: 2. CDR3 length: 12 residues. The CDR3 DNA reads TGCAGCGTTGAACTAGCGGTTGATACGCAGTATTTT. It codes for CSVELAVDTQYF.

This clonotype came up many times. The chain recombines TRBV29-1 with TRBJ1-1; tentative D call: TRBD1 (6 bases). The germline gives CDR1 SQVTM, CDR2 ANQGSEA. This CDR3 is 11 amino acids long. Trimming cost V 6 bases and J 4 bases, with 9 bases left between them. The CDR3: CSVRGGTEAFF. The CDR3, as DNA: TGCAGCGTGAGGGGGGGCACTGAAGCTTTCTTT.

This sequence joins TRBV7-2 and TRBJ1-4; weak D call: TRBD1 (5 bases). Germline loops: CDR1 SGHTA, CDR2 FQGNSA. CDR3 length: 13 residues. Between the trimmed V and J ends, which lost 10 bases and 6 bases, there was a span of 15 bases. The CDR3 region has the DNA TGTGCCACCCAGGCAGGGCTGTATGAAAAACTGTTTTTT. This codes for CATQAGLYEKLFF. Full variable domain (remainder filled in from reference TRBV7-2 and TRBJ1-4): GAGVSQSPSNKVTEKGKDVELRCDPISGHTALYWYRQSLGQGLEFLIYFQGNSAPDKSGLPSDRFSAERTGGSVSTLTIQRTQQEDSAVYLCATQAGLYEKLFFGSGTQLSVL.

This clonotype was detected only a few times. CDR3 coding DNA: TGTGCCAGCAGCTTGCCCGGACTAGCGGGCACCCCCTACGAGCAGTACTTC. Encoded protein: CASSLPGLAGTPYEQYF. The rearrangement uses TRBV7-2 and TRBJ2-7; 11 bases map to TRBD2. V dropped 3 bases and J dropped 2; count of bases not matched to a gene: 9. This CDR3 is built from 17 residues. Germline V gives CDR1 SGHTA, CDR2 FQGNSA.

The CDR3 coding sequence is TGCAGTGCTAGAAAGACAGGGGATGGGGACGAGCAGTACTTC. Translating gives CSARKTGDGDEQYF. The chain is built from TRBV20-1 and TRBJ2-5; 8 bases are a match to TRBD1. The DNA end favors TRBJ2-7, so the J call may be wrong. The CDR3 covers 14 residues. From germline, CDR1 is DFQATT and CDR2 SNEGSKA (reference sequence).

This chain joins TRBV29-1 and TRBJ1-4; no firm D call. This CDR3 is 12 amino acids long. V lost 7 bases and J lost 5, with 11 bases in between. Germline-derived CDR1 and CDR2 are SQVTM and ANQGSEA. CDR3 sequence: CSAEERNEKLFF. CDR3 in DNA: TGCAGCGCAGAAGAACGGAATGAAAAACTGTTTTTT.

This clonotype was seen a handful of times. The chain is built from TRBV7-3 and TRBJ2-3; the D gene is possibly TRBD2 (6 bases). This CDR3 contains 15 residues. Trimming removed 2 bases from V and 1 base from J, with 10 bases in between. Germline values: CDR1 SGHTA, CDR2 FQGTGA. The CDR3 sequence is CASSLLGLGTDTQYF. CDR3 DNA: TGTGCCAGCAGCTTATTGGGACTTGGCACAGATACGCAGTATTTT.

This clonotype was observed many times. The J gene is TRBJ1-2, the V gene TRBV4-3, with TRBD1 as a possible D gene (5 bases). Trimming cost V 2 bases and J 8 bases, with 21 bases left between them. The CDR3 spans 16 residues. Germline assignment: CDR1 LGHNA and CDR2 YSLEER. In nucleotides, the CDR3 is TGCGCCAGCAGCCAAACATCTGCGGGGACGACTGGGGGCTACACCTTC. Its translation is CASSQTSAGTTGGYTF.

In its sample, this clonotype was seen many times. The V call is TRBV5-1, the J call TRBJ1-2; possibly TRBD1 for D (5 bases). The germline V gene encodes CDR1 SGHRS and CDR2 YFSETQ. CDR3 length: 13 residues. The ends were cut back, 4 bases at V and 8 bases at J, with 15 bases in the middle. CDR3 sequence (DNA): TGCGCCAGCAGCCAAGGGACGTCCTGGGGCTACACCTTC. Translated: CASSQGTSWGYTF.

At least ten counts were recorded for this clonotype. This chain links TRBV20-1 with TRBJ2-1; 12 bases match TRBD2. The CDR3 consists of 13 residues. The V gene's germline CDR1 is DFQATT and CDR2 SNEGSKA (reference sequence). Losses at the gene ends were 4 bases for V and 8 bases for J; bases not matched to a gene: 3. The CDR3 loop is CSAKTSGGYEQFF. In DNA, the CDR3 is TGCAGTGCTAAGACTAGCGGGGGATATGAGCAGTTCTTC.

The chain is built from TRBV6-6 and TRBJ1-2; unclear D gene. Trimming removed 3 bases from V and 10 bases from J, with 15 bases in between. This CDR3 is 13 amino acids long. Per germline, CDR1 MNHNY and CDR2 SVGAGI (reference sequence). CDR3 nucleotide sequence: TGTGCCAGCAGTTATATTAGTGGCGGGAACTACACCTTC. This translates into CASSYISGGNYTF.

In this sample, this clonotype turned up many times. The genes are TRBV7-9 and TRBJ2-1, with 9 bases lining up with TRBD1. The CDR3 runs 16 residues. The germline V gene has CDR1 SEHNR and CDR2 FQNEAQ (reference sequence). With 4 bases clipped from V and 3 bases from J, the junction kept 7 bases outside the gene matches. The CDR3 protein is CASSYETGGGYNEQFF. DNA for the CDR3: TGTGCCAGCAGCTACGAGACAGGGGGAGGCTACAATGAGCAGTTCTTC.

In this sample, this clonotype turned up many times. This sequence joins TRBV12-3 or TRBV12-4 and TRBJ2-4, with unresolved D. The CDR3 runs 13 residues. Between the trimmed V and J ends, which lost 6 bases and 8 bases, there was a span of 14 bases. CDR3 nucleotides: TGTGCCAGCAGGGAAGGAGTTGGGGACATTCAGTACTTC. It encodes CASREGVGDIQYF.

A note on this clonotype: The junction and the germline gene differ at one end; a read error may be behind it. V is TRBV7-2 and J is TRBJ2-5, with a possible D match to TRBD1 (6 bases). The CDR3 consists of 15 residues. From germline, CDR1 is SGHTA and CDR2 FQGNSA. The CDR3 loop is CASSAWDTHQEAQYF. The CDR3 DNA reads as TGTGCCAGCAGCGCTTGGGACACCCATCAAGAGGCCCAGTACTTC.

This clonotype has only a few counts. The CDR3 DNA sequence: TGTGCCAGCAGTTACGCCGAGAGGACCCGAGAGACCCAGTACTTC. Amino acid sequence: CASSYAERTRETQYF. V is TRBV6-6 and J is TRBJ2-5; D gene ambiguous. V was trimmed by 2 bases and J by 4 bases, leaving 14 bases between them. CDR1 is MNHNY and CDR2 is SVGAGI in the germline V gene (reference sequence). This CDR3 comprises 15 residues.

As concerns this clonotype: One end of the junction is discordant with germline, which a read error may explain. The chain is built from TRBV20-1 and TRBJ2-3; 11 bases fit TRBD2. CDR1 is DFQATT, CDR2 SNEGSKA, per germline (reference sequence). This CDR3 region has 14 residues. DNA for the CDR3: TGCAGTGCCCTTACTAGCGGGGGAGCAGATGCGCAGTATTTT. It translates to CSALTSGGADAQYF.

Written as DNA, the CDR3 is TGTGCCAGCAGCCGAGGAACGCAGACTGAAGCTTTCTTT. The encoded protein is CASSRGTQTEAFF. The chain recombines TRBV4-2 with TRBJ1-1; the D is unclear. Trimming removed 4 bases at V and 5 bases at J, with 11 bases between. Looked up from germline, CDR1 is LGHNA and CDR2 is YNFKEQ. This CDR3 has 13 residues.

About this clonotype itself: Sequence at one end of the junction differs from germline and may be a read error. The chain is built from TRBV7-9 and TRBJ2-1; 8 bases align to TRBD1. The CDR3 consists of 17 residues. From germline, CDR1 is SEHNR and CDR2 FQNEAQ (reference sequence). As DNA, the CDR3 is TGTGCCAGCAGCCCACCCCGGACAGGGATGGTCTACGATGAGCAGTTCTTC. This encodes CASSPPRTGMVYDEQFF.

V and J are TRBV2 and TRBJ1-2; 8 positions match TRBD1. Trimming took 5 bases from V and 4 from J; bases not matched to a gene: 6. There are 14 residues in the CDR3. Germline CDR1 and CDR2: SNHLY and FYNNEI. The CDR3 region has the DNA TGTGCCAGCAGTCAGCAGGGGGCCGTCTATGGCTACACCTTC. Translated, it gives CASSQQGAVYGYTF. Complete variable domain (other parts from reference TRBV2 and TRBJ1-2): EPEVTQTPSHQVTQMGQEVILRCVPISNHLYFYWYRQILGQKVEFLVSFYNNEISEKSEIFDDQFSVERPDGSNFTLKIRSTKLEDSAMYFCASSQQGAVYGYTFGSGTRLTVV.

This clonotype turned up a few times. The chain carries TRBV12-3 or TRBV12-4 and TRBJ2-1; D ambiguous. CDR3 size: 14 residues. V was cut by 6 bases and J by 10 bases, with 19 bases left in between. CDR3 region: CASSDEHGDWEQFF. As DNA, the CDR3 is TGTGCCAGCAGCGACGAACACGGTGACTGGGAGCAGTTCTTC.